Sequencing of this TCR beta chain was carried out in a study of a mutant IDH1 vaccine in newly diagnosed glioma. The repertoire was sequenced with immunoSEQ multiplex PCR; TCRdb's copy has only in-frame clones and lacks some. The table includes 35,000 to 45,000 clones, under 90% detected once. This sample's time point: week 11, during vaccination. Topical imiquimod was applied with each vaccine dose, which held 300 ug of mutant IDH1 20-mer peptide. The CDR3 covers 17 residues. V dropped 3 bases and J dropped 0; count of bases not matched to a gene: 8. Germline CDR1 SGHRS, CDR2 YFSETQ. About this clone itself: Its antigen remains unknown.

The origin of this receptor is a woman aged 25 to 39 with glioma. Some clones in this sample may be carry-over from other donors' samples. The sequencing here drew on peripheral blood mononuclear cells (PBMCs), taken from a glioma patient whose treatment included an IDH1 peptide vaccine. This chain links TRBV5-1 with TRBJ1-4; 7 nucleotides agree with TRBD1. The CDR3 DNA reads TGCGCCAGCAGCTCTTCCGGGACAGTTGCAACTAATGAAAAACTGTTTTTT. Translating it yields CASSSSGTVATNEKLFF.